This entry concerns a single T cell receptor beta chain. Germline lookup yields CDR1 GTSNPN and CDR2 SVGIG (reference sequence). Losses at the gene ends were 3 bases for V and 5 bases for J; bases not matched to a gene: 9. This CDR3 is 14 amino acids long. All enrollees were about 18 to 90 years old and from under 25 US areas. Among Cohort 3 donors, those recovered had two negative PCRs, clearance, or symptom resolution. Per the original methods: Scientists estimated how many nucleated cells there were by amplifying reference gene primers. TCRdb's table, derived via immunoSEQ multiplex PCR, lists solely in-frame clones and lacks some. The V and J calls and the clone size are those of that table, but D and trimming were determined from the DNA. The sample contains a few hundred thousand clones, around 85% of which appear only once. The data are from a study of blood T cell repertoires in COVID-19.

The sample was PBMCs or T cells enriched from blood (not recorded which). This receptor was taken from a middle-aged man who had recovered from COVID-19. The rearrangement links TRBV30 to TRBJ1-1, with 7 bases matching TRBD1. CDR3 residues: CAWRPTGWGTEAFF. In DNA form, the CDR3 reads TGTGCCTGGAGACCGACAGGGTGGGGTACTGAAGCTTTCTTT.